A single sample is the source of the 17 T cell receptor beta chains below, sequenced in a study of OX40 agonist ivuxolimab in advanced cancers. Library construction relied on the immunoSEQ multiplex PCR assay. In its TCRdb copy, this immuneACCESS table keeps in-frame sequences only and misses some clones. Where compared with another copy, unresolved V genes explain less than half of these, and the others have no known cause. Within this sample are some 74,000 clones, with about 91% of them counted one time only. The top ten constitute more than 1% of the sample. Sequenced material: CD4+ or CD8+ T cells sorted from blood, taken in a trial of the OX40 agonist ivuxolimab. Receptors were obtained from an adult with an advanced solid tumor such as melanoma, head and neck, liver or kidney cancer.

V is TRBV4-1 and J is TRBJ1-2; no reliable D call. Germline lookup yields CDR1 MGHRA and CDR2 YSYEKL. The CDR3 totals 13 residues. Trimming shortened V by 4 bases and J by 0 bases, and 6 bases separated the two germline ends. The CDR3 reads CASSPLANYGYTF. Written as DNA, the CDR3 is TGCGCCAGCAGCCCCTTAGCTAACTATGGCTACACCTTC.

The chain couples TRBV9 to TRBJ1-2; a weak D match, TRBD1 (6 bases). This CDR3 is 15 amino acids long. V lost 0 bases and J 7 bases, leaving 16 bases between the germline ends. In germline, CDR1 is SGDLS, CDR2 YYNGEE. The CDR3 loop is CASSVVGSQGGGYTF. The CDR3 DNA reads as TGTGCCAGCAGCGTAGTAGGGTCACAGGGAGGTGGCTACACCTTC.

The chain recombines TRBV9 with TRBJ2-2; TRBD1 aligns across 8 bases. This CDR3 is 17 amino acids long. Per the germline V gene, CDR1 is SGDLS and CDR2 is YYNGEE. V shed 3 bases and J 4 bases; nucleotides not matched to a gene: 11. The CDR3 here is CASSAKGGQETTGELFF. CDR3 nucleotides: TGTGCCAGCAGCGCCAAGGGGGGACAGGAGACCACCGGGGAGCTGTTTTTT.

The V call is TRBV6-4, the J call TRBJ1-5, with 9 bases aligning to TRBD1. Germline lookup yields CDR1 MRHNA and CDR2 SNTAGT. Trimming took 5 bases from V and 4 from J; bases not matched to a gene: 18. The CDR3 covers 19 residues. The CDR3 reads CASSFYRAPGQGSNQPQHF. CDR3 sequence (DNA): TGTGCCAGCAGTTTCTATAGAGCTCCGGGACAGGGTTCAAATCAGCCCCAGCATTTT.

This clone was counted a single time. In DNA, the CDR3 is TGTGCCAGCAGCTTGGGGTCGGGCAATCAGCCCCAGCATTTT. Its translation: CASSLGSGNQPQHF. The gene calls are TRBV5-4 and TRBJ1-5; no clear D. V shed 0 bases and J shed 2 bases, with 6 bases lying between them. CDR3 length: 14 residues. Germline V CDR1 and CDR2: SGHNT, YYREEE (reference sequence).

This rearrangement joins TRBV10-3 to TRBJ2-7; D ambiguous. Deletions cut 3 bases from V and 3 bases from J, with 15 bases between. Germline values: CDR1 ENHRY, CDR2 SYGVKD. This CDR3 is 15 amino acids long. The CDR3 loop reads CAISDRLGLGYEQYF. The CDR3 DNA reads as TGTGCCATCAGTGATCGATTGGGATTGGGCTACGAGCAGTACTTC.

The count of this clone is one. The V call is TRBV11-2, the J call TRBJ2-5; D possibly corresponds to TRBD2 (6 bases). Germline assignment: CDR1 SGHAT and CDR2 FQNNGV. Trimming left V 5 bases short and J 5 bases short, with 12 bases between. The CDR3 sequence is 13 residues long. The CDR3 spells CASSPGGAETQYF. CDR3 sequence (DNA): TGTGCCAGCAGCCCGGGCGGGGCGGAGACCCAGTACTTC.

V and J are TRBV10-3 and TRBJ2-1; 12 bases align to TRBD2. Germline V gene data show CDR1 as ENHRY and CDR2 as SYGVKD. This CDR3 is built from 15 residues. V trimming: 4 bases; J trimming: 8 bases; junction bases outside the gene matches: 6. The CDR3 sequence is CAISAGTSGRDEQFF. CDR3 DNA: TGTGCCATCAGTGCAGGGACTAGCGGGCGGGATGAGCAGTTCTTC.

This clone has a single count. The chain is built from TRBV5-1 and TRBJ2-3; 10 nucleotides line up with TRBD2. The CDR3 loop spans 17 amino acids. Germline V gene data show CDR1 as SGHRS and CDR2 as YFSETQ. Losses at the gene ends were 5 bases for V and 6 bases for J; bases not matched to a gene: 15. The DNA of the CDR3 is TGCGCCAGCAGATTCCCCTTAGAAGCGGGAGGGTCGGATACGCAGTATTTT. This gives the protein CASRFPLEAGGSDTQYF.

This chain joins TRBV29-1 and TRBJ1-5; D is possibly TRBD1 (5 bases). Germline V gene data show CDR1 as SQVTM and CDR2 as ANQGSEA. V gave up 4 bases and J gave up 5 bases, with 12 bases separating them. The CDR3 is made up of 13 amino acids. CDR3 in amino acids: CSVGATADQPQHF. CDR3 nucleotides: TGCAGCGTTGGAGCGACAGCAGATCAGCCCCAGCATTTT.

This chain uses TRBV10-2 with TRBJ1-1, with no clear D. The CDR3 is 15 amino acids. Germline V gene lookup returns CDR1 WSHSY and CDR2 SAAADI. Trimming left V 2 bases short and J 1 base short, with 11 bases between. CDR3 nucleotides: TGCGCCAGCAGTGAGAATCTGGGCGCGAACACTGAAGCTTTCTTT. It encodes CASSENLGANTEAFF.

CDR3 residues: CAISAGAGANVLTF. CDR3 bases: TGTGCCATCAGCGCGGGGGCTGGGGCCAACGTCCTGACTTTC. The chain uses TRBV10-3 and TRBJ2-6; 7 bases map to TRBD2. The CDR3 length is 14 residues. Germline V gives CDR1 ENHRY, CDR2 SYGVKD. Trimming at V came to 6 bases and at J to 2 bases, leaving 1 base not matched to a gene.

The chain combines TRBV6-1 with TRBJ1-4, with 9 bases that match TRBD1. V gave up 4 bases and J gave up 6 bases; unmatched junction bases: 0. CDR3 length: 13 amino acids. Per germline, CDR1 MNHNS and CDR2 SASEGT. CDR3 sequence (DNA): TGTGCCAGCAGTGGGGACAGGGATGAAAAACTGTTTTTT. It is translated as CASSGDRDEKLFF.

The rearrangement joins TRBV28 to TRBJ2-3, with unresolved D. The germline V gene encodes CDR1 MDHEN and CDR2 SYDVKM. The CDR3 is 11 residues long. Trimming removed 6 bases from V and 7 bases from J, with 8 bases in between. CDR3 bases: TGTGCCAGCAGGGAACAGAATACGCAGTATTTT. Amino acids: CASREQNTQYF.

V gene TRBV14 combines with J gene TRBJ2-7, with a tentative D call TRBD2 (5 bases). Trimming stripped 6 bases from V and 2 bases from J, with 17 bases between. CDR3 length: 15 amino acids. The V gene's germline CDR1 is SGHDN and CDR2 FVKESK. CDR3 nucleotides: TGTGCCAGCAGTCCTACTACCGTCGGGGCCTACGAGCAGTACTTC. Encoded protein: CASSPTTVGAYEQYF. Supplemented by reference TRBV14 and TRBJ2-7, the full variable domain reads EAGVTQFPSHSVIEKGQTVTLRCDPISGHDNLYWYRRVMGKEIKFLLHFVKESKQDESGMPNNRFLAERTGGTYSTLKVQPAELEDSGVYFCASSPTTVGAYEQYFGPGTRLTVT.

V usage is TRBV6-6 and J usage is TRBJ2-3, with a tentative D call TRBD2 (6 bases). CDR1 MNHNY and CDR2 SVGAGI come from the germline V gene (reference sequence). The V gene lost 6 bases and the J gene lost 6 bases, with 10 bases spanning the gap. The CDR3 runs 12 residues. The CDR3 DNA is TGTGCCAGCAGGGGTCGGGGGGATACGCAGTATTTT. It is translated as CASRGRGDTQYF.

The chain recombines TRBV7-9 with TRBJ2-7, with D uncertain. CDR3 length: 12 amino acids. V lost 5 bases and J 6 bases, leaving 11 bases between the germline ends. Germline lookup yields CDR1 SEHNR and CDR2 FQNEAQ (reference sequence). CDR3 DNA sequence: TGTGCCAGCAGCCCGGACGTCAGCGAGCAGTACTTC. Translation gives CASSPDVSEQYF.